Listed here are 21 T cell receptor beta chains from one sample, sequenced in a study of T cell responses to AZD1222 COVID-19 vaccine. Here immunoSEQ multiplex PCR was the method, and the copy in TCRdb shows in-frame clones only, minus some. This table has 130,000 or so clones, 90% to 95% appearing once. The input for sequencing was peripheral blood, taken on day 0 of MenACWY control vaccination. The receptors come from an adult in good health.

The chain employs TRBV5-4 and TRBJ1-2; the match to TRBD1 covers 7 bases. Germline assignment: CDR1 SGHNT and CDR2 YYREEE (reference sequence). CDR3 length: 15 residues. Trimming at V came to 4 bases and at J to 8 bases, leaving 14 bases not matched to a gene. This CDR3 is CASSTPGQDVVGYTF. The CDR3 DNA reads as TGTGCCAGCAGCACGCCAGGACAGGATGTCGTCGGCTACACCTTC.

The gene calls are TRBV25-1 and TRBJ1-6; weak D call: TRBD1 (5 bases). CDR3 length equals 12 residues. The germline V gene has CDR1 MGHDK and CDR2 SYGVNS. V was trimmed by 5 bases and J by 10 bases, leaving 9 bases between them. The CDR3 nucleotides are TGTGCCAGCAGTACCAGGGTGTCACCCCTCCACTTT. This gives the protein CASSTRVSPLHF.

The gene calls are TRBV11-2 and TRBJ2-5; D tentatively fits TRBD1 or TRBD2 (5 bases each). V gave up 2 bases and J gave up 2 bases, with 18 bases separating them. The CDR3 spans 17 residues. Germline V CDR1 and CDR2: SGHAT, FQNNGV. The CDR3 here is CASSLKWAGRAQETQYF. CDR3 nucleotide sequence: TGTGCCAGCAGCTTAAAGTGGGCGGGCAGGGCACAAGAGACCCAGTACTTC.

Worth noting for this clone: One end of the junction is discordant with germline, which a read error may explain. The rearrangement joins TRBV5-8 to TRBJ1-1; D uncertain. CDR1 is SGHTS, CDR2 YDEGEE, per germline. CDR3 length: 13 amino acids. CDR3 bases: TGTGCCGGCAGAAGGTCCGGGAACACTGAAGCTTTCTTT. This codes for CAGRRSGNTEAFF.

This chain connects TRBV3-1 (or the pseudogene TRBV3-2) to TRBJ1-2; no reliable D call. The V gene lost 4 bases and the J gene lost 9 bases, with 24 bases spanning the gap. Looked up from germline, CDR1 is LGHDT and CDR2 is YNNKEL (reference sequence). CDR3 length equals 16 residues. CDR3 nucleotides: TGTGCCAGCAGCCCCCTATTATTACGTGGGCTCGAGAGCTACACCTTC. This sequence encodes CASSPLLLRGLESYTF.

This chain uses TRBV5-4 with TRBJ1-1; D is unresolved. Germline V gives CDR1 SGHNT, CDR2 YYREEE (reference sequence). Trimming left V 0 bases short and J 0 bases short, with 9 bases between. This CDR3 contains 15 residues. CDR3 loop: CASSLGAGMNTEAFF. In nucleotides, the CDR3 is TGTGCCAGCAGCTTGGGTGCAGGCATGAACACTGAAGCTTTCTTT. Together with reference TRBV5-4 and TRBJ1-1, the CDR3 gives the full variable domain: ETGVTQSPTHLIKTRGQQVTLRCSSQSGHNTVSWYQQALGQGPQFIFQYYREEENGRGNFPPRFSGLQFPNYSSELNVNALELDDSALYLCASSLGAGMNTEAFFGQGTRLTVV.

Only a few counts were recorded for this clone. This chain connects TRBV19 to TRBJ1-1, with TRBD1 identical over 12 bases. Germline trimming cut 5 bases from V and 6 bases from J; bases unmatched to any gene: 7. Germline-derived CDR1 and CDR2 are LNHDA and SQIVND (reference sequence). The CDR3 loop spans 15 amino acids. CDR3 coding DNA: TGTGCCAGTAGTGATCCGGGACAGGGGGCTTCTGAAGCTTTCTTT. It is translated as CASSDPGQGASEAFF.

This CDR3 is CASSHTLGQGASYEQYF. CDR3 DNA sequence: TGTGCCAGTAGTCACACCCTTGGACAGGGGGCCTCCTACGAGCAGTACTTC. The chain employs TRBV19 and TRBJ2-7; 11 bases agree with TRBD1. Germline CDR1 LNHDA, CDR2 SQIVND (reference sequence). The CDR3 runs 17 residues. Trimming took 5 bases from V and 0 from J; bases not matched to a gene: 9.

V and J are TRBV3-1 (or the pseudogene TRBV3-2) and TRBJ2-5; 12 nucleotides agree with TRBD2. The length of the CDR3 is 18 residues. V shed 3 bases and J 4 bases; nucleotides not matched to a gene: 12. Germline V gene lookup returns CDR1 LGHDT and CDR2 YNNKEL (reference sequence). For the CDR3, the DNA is TGTGCCAGCAGCCATGGTGATCTAGCGGGGGGGCTAGGAGAGACCCAGTACTTC. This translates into CASSHGDLAGGLGETQYF.

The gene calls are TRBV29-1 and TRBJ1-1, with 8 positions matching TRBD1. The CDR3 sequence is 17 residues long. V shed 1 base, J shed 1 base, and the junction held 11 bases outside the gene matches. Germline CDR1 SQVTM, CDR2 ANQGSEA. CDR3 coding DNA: TGCAGCGTTGAAGTATGGGGTTCCGGGACAGGGAACACTGAAGCTTTCTTT. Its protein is CSVEVWGSGTGNTEAFF.

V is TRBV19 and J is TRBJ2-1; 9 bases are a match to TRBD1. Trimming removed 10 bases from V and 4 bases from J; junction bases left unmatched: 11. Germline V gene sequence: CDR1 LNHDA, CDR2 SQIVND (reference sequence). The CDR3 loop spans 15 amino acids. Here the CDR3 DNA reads TGTGCCATCGGGACACCGGGACAGGGATACAATGAGCAGTTCTTC. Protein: CAIGTPGQGYNEQFF.

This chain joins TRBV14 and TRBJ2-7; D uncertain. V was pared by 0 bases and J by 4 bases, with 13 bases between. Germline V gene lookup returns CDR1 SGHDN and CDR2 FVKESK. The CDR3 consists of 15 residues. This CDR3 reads CASSQDILGGYEQYF. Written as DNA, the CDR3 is TGTGCCAGCAGCCAAGATATACTGGGCGGTTACGAGCAGTACTTC.

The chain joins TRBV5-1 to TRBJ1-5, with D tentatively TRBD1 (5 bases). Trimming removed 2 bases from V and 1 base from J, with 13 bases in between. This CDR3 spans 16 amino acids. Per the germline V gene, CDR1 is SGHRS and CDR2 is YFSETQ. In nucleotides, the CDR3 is TGCGCCAGCAGCTTCGGCAGGGTCAGGAGCAATCAGCCCCAGCATTTT. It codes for CASSFGRVRSNQPQHF.

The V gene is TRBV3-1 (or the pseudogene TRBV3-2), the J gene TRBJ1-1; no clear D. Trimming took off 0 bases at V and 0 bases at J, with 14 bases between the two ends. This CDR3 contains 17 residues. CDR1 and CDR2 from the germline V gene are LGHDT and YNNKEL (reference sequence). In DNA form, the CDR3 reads TGTGCCAGCAGCCAAGATATTGGTCCACAGATGAACACTGAAGCTTTCTTT. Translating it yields CASSQDIGPQMNTEAFF.

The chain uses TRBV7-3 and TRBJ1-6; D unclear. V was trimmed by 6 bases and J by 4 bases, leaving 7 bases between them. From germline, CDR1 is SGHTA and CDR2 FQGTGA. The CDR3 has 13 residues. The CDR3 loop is CASRDRYNSPLHF. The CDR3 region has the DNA TGTGCCAGCAGGGACCGTTATAATTCACCCCTCCACTTT. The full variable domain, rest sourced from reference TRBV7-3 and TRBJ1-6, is GAGVSQTPSNKVTEKGKYVELRCDPISGHTALYWYRQSLGQGPEFLIYFQGTGAADDSGLPNDRFFAVRPEGSVSTLKIQRTERGDSAVYLCASRDRYNSPLHFGNGTRLTVT.

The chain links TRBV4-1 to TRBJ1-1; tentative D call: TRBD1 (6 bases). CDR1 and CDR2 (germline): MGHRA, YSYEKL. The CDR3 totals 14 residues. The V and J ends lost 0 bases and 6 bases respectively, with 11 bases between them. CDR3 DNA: TGCGCCAGCAGCCAAGAAGGGGGGGTGCCTGAAGCTTTCTTT. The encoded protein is CASSQEGGVPEAFF.

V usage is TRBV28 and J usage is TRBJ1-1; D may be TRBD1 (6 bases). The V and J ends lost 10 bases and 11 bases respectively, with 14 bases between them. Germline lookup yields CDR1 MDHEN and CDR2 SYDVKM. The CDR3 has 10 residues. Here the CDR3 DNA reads TGTGCCACCCGGGGGGCCGAGGCTTTCTTT. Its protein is CATRGAEAFF.

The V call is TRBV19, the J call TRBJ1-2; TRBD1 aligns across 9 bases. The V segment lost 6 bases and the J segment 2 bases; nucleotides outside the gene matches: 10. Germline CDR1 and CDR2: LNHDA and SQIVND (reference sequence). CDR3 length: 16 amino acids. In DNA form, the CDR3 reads TGTGCCAGTAGCGAGACTGGGACAGGGAGCAACTATGGCTACACCTTC. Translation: CASSETGTGSNYGYTF.

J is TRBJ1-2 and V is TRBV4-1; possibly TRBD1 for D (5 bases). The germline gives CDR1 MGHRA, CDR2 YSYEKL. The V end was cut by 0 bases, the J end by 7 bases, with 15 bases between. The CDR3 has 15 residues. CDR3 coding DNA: TGCGCCAGCAGCCAAGATAGTAGACAGTGGCGTGGCTACACCTTC. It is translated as CASSQDSRQWRGYTF.

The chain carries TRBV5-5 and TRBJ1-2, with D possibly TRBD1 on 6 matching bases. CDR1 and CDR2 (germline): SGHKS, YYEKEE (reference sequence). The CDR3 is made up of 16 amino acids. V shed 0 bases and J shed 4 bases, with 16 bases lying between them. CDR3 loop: CASSLGATGWFYGYTF. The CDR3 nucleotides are TGTGCCAGCAGCTTGGGTGCCACAGGGTGGTTCTATGGCTACACCTTC.

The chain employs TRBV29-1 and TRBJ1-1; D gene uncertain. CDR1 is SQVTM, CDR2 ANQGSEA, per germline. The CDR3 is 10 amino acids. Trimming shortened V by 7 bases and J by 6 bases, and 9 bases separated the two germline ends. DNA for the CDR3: TGCAGCGCCGAGGGCGCTGAAGCTTTCTTT. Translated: CSAEGAEAFF.